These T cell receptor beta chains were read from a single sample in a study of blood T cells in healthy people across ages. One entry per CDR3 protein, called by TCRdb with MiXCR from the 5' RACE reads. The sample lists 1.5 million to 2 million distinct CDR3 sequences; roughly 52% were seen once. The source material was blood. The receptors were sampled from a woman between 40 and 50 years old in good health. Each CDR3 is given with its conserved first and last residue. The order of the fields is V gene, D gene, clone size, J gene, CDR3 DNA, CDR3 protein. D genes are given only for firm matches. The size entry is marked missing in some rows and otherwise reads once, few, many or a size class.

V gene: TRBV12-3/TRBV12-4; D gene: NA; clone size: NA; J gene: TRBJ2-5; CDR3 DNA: TGTGCCAGCAGGGAGGGTTGGGGAGAGACCCAGTACTTC; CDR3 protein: CASREGWGETQYF
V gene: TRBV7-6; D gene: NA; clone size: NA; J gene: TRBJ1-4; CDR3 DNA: TGTGCCAGCGGCGAGGCGGGGGCGCTTGGTGAAAAACTGTTTTTT; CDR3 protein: CASGEAGALGEKLFF
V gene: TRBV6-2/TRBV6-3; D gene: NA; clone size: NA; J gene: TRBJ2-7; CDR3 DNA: TGTGCCAGCAGTTACGGAGGTACCGCCCGTGAGCAGTACTTC; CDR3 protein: CASSYGGTAREQYF
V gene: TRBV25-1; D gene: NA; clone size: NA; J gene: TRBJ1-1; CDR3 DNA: TGTGCCAGCAGTTTGTCGGGGACGAGGAACACTGAAGCTTTCTTT; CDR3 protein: CASSLSGTRNTEAFF
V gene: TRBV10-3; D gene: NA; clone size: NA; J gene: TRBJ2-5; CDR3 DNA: TGTGCCATCAAGGGGGTTCAAGAGACCCAGTACTTC; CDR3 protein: CAIKGVQETQYF
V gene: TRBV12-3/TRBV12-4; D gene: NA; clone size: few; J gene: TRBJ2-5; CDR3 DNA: TGTGCCAGCAGTTCGGGCGGACGGAGGGAGACCCAGTACTTC; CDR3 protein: CASSSGGRRETQYF
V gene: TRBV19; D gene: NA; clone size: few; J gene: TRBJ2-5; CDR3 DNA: TGTGCCAGTAGTATTGGTCAAGGGAGAGAGACCCAGTACTTC; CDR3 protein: CASSIGQGRETQYF
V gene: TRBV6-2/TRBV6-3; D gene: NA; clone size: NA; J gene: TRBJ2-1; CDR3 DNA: TGTGCCAGCAGAACCGGGGGTACCGGGTACAATGAGCAGTTCTTC; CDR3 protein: CASRTGGTGYNEQFF
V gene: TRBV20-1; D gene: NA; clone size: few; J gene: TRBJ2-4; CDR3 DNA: TGCAGTGCTAGTCTTCTAGCCAAAAACATTCAGTACTTC; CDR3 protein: CSASLLAKNIQYF
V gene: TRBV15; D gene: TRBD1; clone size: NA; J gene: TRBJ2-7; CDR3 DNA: TGTGCCACCAGCCAAAAGGACAGGGATATGAACGAGCAGTACTTC; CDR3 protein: CATSQKDRDMNEQYF
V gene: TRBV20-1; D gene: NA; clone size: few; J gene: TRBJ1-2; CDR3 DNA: TGCAGTGCTCCCGGCCGAACTAACTATGGCTACACCTTC; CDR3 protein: CSAPGRTNYGYTF
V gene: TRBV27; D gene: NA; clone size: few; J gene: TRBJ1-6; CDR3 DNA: TGTGCCAGCAGCCTGAGTCCGGCGGTAAATTCACCCCTCCACTTT; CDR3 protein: CASSLSPAVNSPLHF
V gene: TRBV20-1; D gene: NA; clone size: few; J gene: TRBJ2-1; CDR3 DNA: TGCAGTGCTAGAGTGGCAGCGAACAATGAGCAGTTCTTC; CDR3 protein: CSARVAANNEQFF
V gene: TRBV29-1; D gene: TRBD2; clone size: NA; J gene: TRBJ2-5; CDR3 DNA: TGCAGCGTGCCCGGGACTAGCGTGCACGAGCGAGAGACCCAGTACTTC; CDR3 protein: CSVPGTSVHERETQYF
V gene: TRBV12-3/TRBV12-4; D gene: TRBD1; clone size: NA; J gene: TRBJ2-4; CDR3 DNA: TGTGCCAGCAGACCGGGACAGGTCCTAGCCAAAAACATTCAGTACTTC; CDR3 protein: CASRPGQVLAKNIQYF
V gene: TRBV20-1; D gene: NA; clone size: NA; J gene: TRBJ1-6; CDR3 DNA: TGCAGTGCTAAAAACGGGACTTTTAATTCACCCCTCCACTTT; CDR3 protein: CSAKNGTFNSPLHF
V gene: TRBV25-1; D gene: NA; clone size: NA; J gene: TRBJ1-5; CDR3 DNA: TGTGCCAGCAGTGCCTGGGGAGGGAATCAGCCCCAGCATTTT; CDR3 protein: CASSAWGGNQPQHF
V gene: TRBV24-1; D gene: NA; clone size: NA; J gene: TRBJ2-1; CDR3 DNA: TGTGCCACCAGTGATTTTCCAGGCCCGAGCTACAATGAGCAGTTCTTC; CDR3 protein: CATSDFPGPSYNEQFF
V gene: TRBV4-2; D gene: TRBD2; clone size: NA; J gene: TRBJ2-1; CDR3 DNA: TGTGCCAGCAGCCGGACTAGCGGGGGGGCGGAGGAGCAGTTCTTC; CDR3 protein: CASSRTSGGAEEQFF
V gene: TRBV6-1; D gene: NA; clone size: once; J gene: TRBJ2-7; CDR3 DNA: TGTTGCGCAGGGGGGGACCACTACGAGCAGTACTTC; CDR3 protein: CCAGGDHYEQYF
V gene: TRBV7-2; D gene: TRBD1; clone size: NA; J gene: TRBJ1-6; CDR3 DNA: TGTGCCAGCAGCTCAAGCCGGGACAGAAGTTCACCCCTCCACTTT; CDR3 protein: CASSSSRDRSSPLHF
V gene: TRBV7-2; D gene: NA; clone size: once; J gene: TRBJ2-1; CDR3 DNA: TGTGCCAGCAGCCCCTCGGGTCCAGGGCAATGGCCTAAGGATGAGCAGTTCTTC; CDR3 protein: CASSPSGPGQWPKDEQFF
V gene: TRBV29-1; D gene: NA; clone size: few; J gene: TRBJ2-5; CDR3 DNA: TGCAGCGTTGAAAAAGGCGTGGCAGGGGAGACCCAGTACTTC; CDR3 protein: CSVEKGVAGETQYF
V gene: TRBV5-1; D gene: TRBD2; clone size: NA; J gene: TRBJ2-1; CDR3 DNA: TGCGCCAGCAGCCGAACTAGCGGGGATCTCAATGAGCAGTTCTTC; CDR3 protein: CASSRTSGDLNEQFF
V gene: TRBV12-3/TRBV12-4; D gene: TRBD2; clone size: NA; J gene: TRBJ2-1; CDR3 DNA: TGTGCCAGCAGTTTATTGCGGGGGGGCTTCAATGAGCAGTTCTTC; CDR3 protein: CASSLLRGGFNEQFF
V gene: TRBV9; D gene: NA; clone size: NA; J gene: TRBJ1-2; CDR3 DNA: TGTGCCAGCAGCGTACCACGGGGGGCCTCCGATTTTGGCTACACCTTC; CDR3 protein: CASSVPRGASDFGYTF
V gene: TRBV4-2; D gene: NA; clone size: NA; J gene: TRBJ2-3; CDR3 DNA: TGTGCCAGCAGCCAAGATAGAAAGACAGATACGCAGTATTTT; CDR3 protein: CASSQDRKTDTQYF
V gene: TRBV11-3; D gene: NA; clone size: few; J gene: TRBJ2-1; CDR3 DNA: TGTGCCAGCAGCTTATACCAGGGAAATGAGCAGTTCTTC; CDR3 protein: CASSLYQGNEQFF
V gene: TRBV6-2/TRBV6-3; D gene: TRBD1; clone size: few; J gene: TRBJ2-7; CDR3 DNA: TGTGCCAGCAGTGGAACCCGGGACAGGGGGGGCTACGAGCAGTACTTC; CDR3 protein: CASSGTRDRGGYEQYF
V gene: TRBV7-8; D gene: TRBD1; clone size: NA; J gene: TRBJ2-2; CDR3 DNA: TGTGCCAGCAGCCTCCGGGACAGGGACACCGGGGAGCTGTTTTTT; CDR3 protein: CASSLRDRDTGELFF
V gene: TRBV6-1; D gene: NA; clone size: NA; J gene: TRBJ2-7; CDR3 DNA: TGTGCCAGCGAAGAACAGGGATATGGCCTACAGTACTTC; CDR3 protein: CASEEQGYGLQYF
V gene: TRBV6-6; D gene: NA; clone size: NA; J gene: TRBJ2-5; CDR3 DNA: TGTGCCAGCAGGCCTTCAGGGACCCAAGAGACCCAGTACTTC; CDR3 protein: CASRPSGTQETQYF